This record looks at one T cell receptor beta chain sequence and its context. What it binds is not known. From germline, CDR1 is SGHKS and CDR2 YYEKEE (reference sequence). This CDR3 is 15 amino acids long. Researchers prepared the TRB cDNA libraries using 5' RACE with UMI labels. TCRdb re-called the 5' RACE reads and shows each CDR3 protein once, DNA omitted. This table lists roughly 120,000 distinct CDR3 sequences. Researchers reported sorting every CD8+ T cell subset in triplicate, 250,000 to 350,000 cells per sort. Among CD8+ T cells, naive ones were CD45RO-CCR7+CD27+CD95-. These data are taken from a study of CXCR3-negative and CXCR3-positive naive CD8 T cells. Study-wide results and caveats: Both naive subsets showed comparably high diversity, and memory CD8+ cells showed much lower diversity. Naive CXCR3-negative cells resembled naive CXCR3-positive cells in TRBV-TRBJ usage; memory cells differed. Higher TRB CDR3 hydrophobicity marked CXCR3-positive naive cells relative to CXCR3-negative naive cells.

The rearrangement uses TRBV5-5 and TRBJ2-3; TCRdb's D call of TRBD2 is untestable without DNA. What was sequenced was naive CXCR3+ CD8+ T cells from blood. Subset indicated: CD45RO-CCR7+CD27+CD95- naive CD8+ T cells expressing CXCR3 (TNR3+). This TCR came from a human donor in good health. Some clones in this sample may be carry-over from other donors' samples. CDR3 amino acids: CASSMGGTSKDTQYF.